This T cell receptor (beta chain) was found in a study of OX40 agonist ivuxolimab in advanced cancers. CDR1 and CDR2 (germline): SGDLS, YYNGEE. The trim removed 3 bases at V and 6 bases at J, leaving 19 bases unmatched. The CDR3 has 18 residues. Using immunoSEQ multiplex PCR, the repertoire was profiled, and TCRdb retains in-frame clones only, with some absent. Of some 76,000 clones listed, about 93% are singletons. Sequencing was performed on CD4+ or CD8+ T cells sorted from blood, taken in a trial of the OX40 agonist ivuxolimab. The gene calls are TRBV9 and TRBJ2-7, with 9 bases fitting TRBD1. The sequence derives from an adult with an advanced solid tumor such as melanoma, head and neck, liver or kidney cancer. CDR3 amino acids: CASSGGSAAGQGVSEQYF. The DNA for the CDR3 is TGTGCCAGCAGCGGAGGCTCGGCGGCGGGACAGGGCGTGTCCGAGCAGTACTTC.